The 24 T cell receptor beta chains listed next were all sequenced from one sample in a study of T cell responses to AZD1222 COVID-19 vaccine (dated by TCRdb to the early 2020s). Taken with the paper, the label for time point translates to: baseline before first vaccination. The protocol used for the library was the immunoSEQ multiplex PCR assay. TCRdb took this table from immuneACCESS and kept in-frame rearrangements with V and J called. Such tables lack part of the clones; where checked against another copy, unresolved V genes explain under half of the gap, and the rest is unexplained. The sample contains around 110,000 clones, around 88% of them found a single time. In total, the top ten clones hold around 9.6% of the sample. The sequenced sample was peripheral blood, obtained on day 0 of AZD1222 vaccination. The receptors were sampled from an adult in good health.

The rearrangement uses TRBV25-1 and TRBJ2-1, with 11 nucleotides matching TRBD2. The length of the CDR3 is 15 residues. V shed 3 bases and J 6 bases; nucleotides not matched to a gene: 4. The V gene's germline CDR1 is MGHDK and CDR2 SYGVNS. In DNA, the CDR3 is TGTGCCAGCAGTGATCTAGCGGGAGGCTTCAATGAGCAGTTCTTC. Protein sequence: CASSDLAGGFNEQFF.

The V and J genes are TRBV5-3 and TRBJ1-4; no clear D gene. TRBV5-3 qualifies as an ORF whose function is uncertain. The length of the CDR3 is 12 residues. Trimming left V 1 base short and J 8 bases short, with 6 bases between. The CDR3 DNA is TGTGCCAGAAGCTTGATTAACGAAAAACTGTTTTTT. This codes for CARSLINEKLFF.

In DNA form, the CDR3 reads TGTGCCACCAGTGAACTAGCGGGATACACAGATACGCAGTATTTT. This sequence encodes CATSELAGYTDTQYF. The V and J genes are TRBV24-1 and TRBJ2-3; 10 nucleotides line up with TRBD2. The CDR3 is made up of 15 amino acids. The germline V gene has CDR1 KGHDR and CDR2 SFDVKD. The V segment lost 4 bases and the J segment 2 bases; nucleotides outside the gene matches: 2.

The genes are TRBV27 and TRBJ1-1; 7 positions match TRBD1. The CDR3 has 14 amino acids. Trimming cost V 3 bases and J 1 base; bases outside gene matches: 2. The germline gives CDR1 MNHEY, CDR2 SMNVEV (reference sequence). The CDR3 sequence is CASSFTGANTEAFF. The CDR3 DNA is TGTGCCAGCAGTTTCACAGGGGCGAACACTGAAGCTTTCTTT.

The CDR3 sequence: CASSFLQVPNEKLFF. The CDR3 nucleotides are TGTGCCAGCAGTTTCTTGCAGGTACCTAATGAAAAACTGTTTTTT. This rearrangement joins TRBV28 to TRBJ1-4; D gene ambiguous. V was trimmed by 3 bases and J by 3 bases, leaving 11 bases between them. This CDR3 spans 15 amino acids. The germline CDR1 and CDR2 sequences are MDHEN and SYDVKM.

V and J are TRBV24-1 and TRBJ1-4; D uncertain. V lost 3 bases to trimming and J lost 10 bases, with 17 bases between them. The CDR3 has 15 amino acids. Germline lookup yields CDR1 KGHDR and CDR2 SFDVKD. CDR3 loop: CATSDPSGPGGKLFF. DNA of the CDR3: TGTGCCACCAGTGATCCTTCTGGTCCGGGAGGAAAACTGTTTTTT.

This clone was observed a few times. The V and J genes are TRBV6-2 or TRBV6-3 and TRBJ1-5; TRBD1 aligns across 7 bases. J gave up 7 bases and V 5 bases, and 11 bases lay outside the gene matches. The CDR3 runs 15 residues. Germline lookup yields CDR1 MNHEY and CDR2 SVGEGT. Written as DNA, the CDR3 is TGTGCCAGCAGTCCCGGCGACAGGGAGATACAGCCCCAGCATTTT. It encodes CASSPGDREIQPQHF.

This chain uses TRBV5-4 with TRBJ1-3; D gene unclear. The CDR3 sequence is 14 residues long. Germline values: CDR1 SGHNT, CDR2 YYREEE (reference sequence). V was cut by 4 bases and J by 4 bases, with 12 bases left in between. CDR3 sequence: CASSGNPGGNTIYF. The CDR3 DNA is TGTGCCAGCAGCGGGAACCCGGGAGGAAACACCATATATTTT.

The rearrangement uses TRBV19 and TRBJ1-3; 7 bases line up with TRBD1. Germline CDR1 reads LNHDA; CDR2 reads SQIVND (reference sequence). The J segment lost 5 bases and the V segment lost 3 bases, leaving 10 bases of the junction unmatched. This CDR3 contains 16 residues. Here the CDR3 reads CASSIGSGGSRNTIYF. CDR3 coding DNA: TGTGCCAGTAGTATCGGATCAGGGGGTTCTCGAAACACCATATATTTT.

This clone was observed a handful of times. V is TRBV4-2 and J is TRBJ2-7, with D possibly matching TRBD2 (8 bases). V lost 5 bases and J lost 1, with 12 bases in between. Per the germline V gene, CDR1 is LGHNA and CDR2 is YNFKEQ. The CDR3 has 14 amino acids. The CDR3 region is CASSLAGQSYEQYF. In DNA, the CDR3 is TGTGCCAGCAGCTTAGCGGGACAGTCCTACGAGCAGTACTTC.

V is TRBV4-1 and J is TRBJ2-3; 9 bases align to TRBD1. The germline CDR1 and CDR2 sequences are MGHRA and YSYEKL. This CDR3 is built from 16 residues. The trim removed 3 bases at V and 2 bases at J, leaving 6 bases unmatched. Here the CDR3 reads CASSQGQGANTDTQYF. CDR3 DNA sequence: TGCGCCAGCAGCCAGGGACAGGGCGCTAACACAGATACGCAGTATTTT.

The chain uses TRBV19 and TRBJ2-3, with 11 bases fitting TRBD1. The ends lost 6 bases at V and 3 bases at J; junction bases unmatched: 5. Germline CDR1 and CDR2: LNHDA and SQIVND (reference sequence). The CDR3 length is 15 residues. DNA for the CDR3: TGTGCCAGTAGGAGGGGACAGGGGGAAACAGATACGCAGTATTTT. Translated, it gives CASRRGQGETDTQYF.

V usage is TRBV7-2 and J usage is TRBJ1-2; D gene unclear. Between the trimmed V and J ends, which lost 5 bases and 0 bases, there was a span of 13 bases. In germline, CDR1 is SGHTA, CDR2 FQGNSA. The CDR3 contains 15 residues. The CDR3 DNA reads TGTGCCAGCAGCCCCGAGCCGACCCCTAACTATGGCTACACCTTC. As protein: CASSPEPTPNYGYTF.

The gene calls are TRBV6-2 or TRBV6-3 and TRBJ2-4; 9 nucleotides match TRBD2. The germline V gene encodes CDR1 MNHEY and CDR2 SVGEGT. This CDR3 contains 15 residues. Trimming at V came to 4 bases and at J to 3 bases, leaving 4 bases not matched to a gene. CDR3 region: CASSFETSGKNIQYF. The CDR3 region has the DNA TGTGCCAGCAGTTTCGAGACTAGCGGCAAAAACATTCAGTACTTC.

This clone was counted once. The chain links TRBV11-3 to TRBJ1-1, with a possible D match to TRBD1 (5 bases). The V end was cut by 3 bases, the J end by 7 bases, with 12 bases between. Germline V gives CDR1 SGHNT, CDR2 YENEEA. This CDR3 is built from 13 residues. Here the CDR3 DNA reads TGTGCCAGCAGCTTCGTAGGGGCGGGTGAAGCTTTCTTT. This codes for CASSFVGAGEAFF.

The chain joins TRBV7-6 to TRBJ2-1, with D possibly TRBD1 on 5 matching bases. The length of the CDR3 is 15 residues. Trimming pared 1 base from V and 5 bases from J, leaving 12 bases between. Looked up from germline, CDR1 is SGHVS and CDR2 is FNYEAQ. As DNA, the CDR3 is TGTGCCAGCAGCTTAGGGACAAAATACAACAATGAGCAGTTCTTC. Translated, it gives CASSLGTKYNNEQFF.

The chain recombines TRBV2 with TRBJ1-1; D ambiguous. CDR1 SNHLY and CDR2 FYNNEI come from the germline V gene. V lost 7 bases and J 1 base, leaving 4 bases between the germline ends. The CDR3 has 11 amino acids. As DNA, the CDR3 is TGTGCCAGCATCGGGAACACTGAAGCTTTCTTT. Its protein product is CASIGNTEAFF. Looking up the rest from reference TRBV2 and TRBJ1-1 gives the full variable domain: EPEVTQTPSHQVTQMGQEVILRCVPISNHLYFYWYRQILGQKVEFLVSFYNNEISEKSEIFDDQFSVERPDGSNFTLKIRSTKLEDSAMYFCASIGNTEAFFGQGTRLTVV.

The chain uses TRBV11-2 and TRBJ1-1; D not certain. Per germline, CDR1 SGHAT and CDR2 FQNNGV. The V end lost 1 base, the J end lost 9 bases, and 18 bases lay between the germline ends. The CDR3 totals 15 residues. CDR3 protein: CASSLVIGQSEKAFF. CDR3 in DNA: TGTGCCAGCAGCTTAGTGATAGGGCAATCCGAGAAAGCTTTCTTT.

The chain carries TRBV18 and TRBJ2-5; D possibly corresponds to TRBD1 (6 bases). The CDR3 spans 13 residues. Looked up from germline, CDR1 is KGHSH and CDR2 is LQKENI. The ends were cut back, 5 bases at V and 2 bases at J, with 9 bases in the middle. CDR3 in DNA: TGTGCCAGCTCAGGGCAGGGGCAAGAGACCCAGTACTTC. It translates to CASSGQGQETQYF.

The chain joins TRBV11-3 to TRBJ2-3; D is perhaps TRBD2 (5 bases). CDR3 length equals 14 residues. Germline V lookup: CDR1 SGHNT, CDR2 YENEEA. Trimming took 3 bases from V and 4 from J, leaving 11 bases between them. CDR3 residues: CASSFSRGADTQYF. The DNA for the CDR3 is TGTGCCAGCAGCTTCTCCCGGGGTGCAGATACGCAGTATTTT.

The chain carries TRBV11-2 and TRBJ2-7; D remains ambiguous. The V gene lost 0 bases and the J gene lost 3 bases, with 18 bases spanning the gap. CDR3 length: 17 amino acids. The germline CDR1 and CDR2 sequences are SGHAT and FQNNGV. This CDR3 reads CASSLEPGAATYYEQYF. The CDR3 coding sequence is TGTGCCAGCAGCTTAGAACCAGGAGCTGCCACTTACTACGAGCAGTACTTC.

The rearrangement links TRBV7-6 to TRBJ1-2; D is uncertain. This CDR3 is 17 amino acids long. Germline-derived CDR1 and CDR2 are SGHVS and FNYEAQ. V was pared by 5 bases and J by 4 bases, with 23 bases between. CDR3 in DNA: TGTGCCAGCAGCCTCATCTCGACGGACCCCTTTAGCTATGGCTACACCTTC. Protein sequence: CASSLISTDPFSYGYTF.

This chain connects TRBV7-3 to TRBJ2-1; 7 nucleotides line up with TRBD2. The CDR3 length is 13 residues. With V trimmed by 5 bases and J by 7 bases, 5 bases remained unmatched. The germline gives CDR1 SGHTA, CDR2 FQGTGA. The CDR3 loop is CASSLRLANEQFF. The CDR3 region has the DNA TGTGCCAGCAGCCTGAGACTAGCTAATGAGCAGTTCTTC.

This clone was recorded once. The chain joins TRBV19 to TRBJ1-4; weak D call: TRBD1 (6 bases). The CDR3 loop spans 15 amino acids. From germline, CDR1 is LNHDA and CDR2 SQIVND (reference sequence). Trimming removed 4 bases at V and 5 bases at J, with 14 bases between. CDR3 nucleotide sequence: TGTGCCAGTAGTAGGGTCGAGGGGGTCAATGAAAAACTGTTTTTT. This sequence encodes CASSRVEGVNEKLFF.